The present entry profiles one T cell receptor (beta chain) with its context. Sequencing was performed with immunoSEQ multiplex PCR; in TCRdb, only in-frame clones are kept and a portion is missing. The repertoire includes about 250,000 clones, around 91% of them detected once, and roughly 2.3% sits in the top ten. Enrolled through a virtual design, the participants were between roughly 18 and 90 years of age and came from about two dozen US areas. The study assigned cohorts using participant-reported clinical history. The data were taken from a study of blood T cell repertoires in COVID-19. Study-wide context: Samples came from the United States, Italy and Spain, spanning acute and convalescent COVID-19. Sources were T cells, B-cell-depleted T cells, or PBMCs; the material itself was cDNA or gDNA.

CDR3 length: 13 amino acids. Germline assignment: CDR1 KGHSY and CDR2 FQNENV. V was pared by 2 bases and J by 2 bases, with 6 bases between. The sequenced sample was PBMCs or T cells enriched from blood (not recorded which). The sequence came from a woman between 18 and 30 years old who had recovered from COVID-19. The genes are TRBV16 and TRBJ2-5; unclear D gene. Written as DNA, the CDR3 is TGTGCCAGCAGCCAAGGCAGTCAAGAGACCCAGTACTTC. Translating gives CASSQGSQETQYF. The entire variable domain, with the rest obtained from reference TRBV16 and TRBJ2-5, is as follows: GEEVAQTPKHLVRGEGQKAKLYCAPIKGHSYVFWYQQVLKNEFKFLISFQNENVFDETGMPKERFSAKCLPNSPCSLEIQATKLEDSAVYFCASSQGSQETQYFGPGTRLLVL.